This TCR beta chain was recovered during a study of human thymus T cells. Study-level points and caveats: Related research reported highly overlapping thymic repertoires among unrelated individuals. V and J genes seemed to be used with bias in thymic and blood repertoires.

Produced via immunoSEQ multiplex PCR; TCRdb's table is partial and in-frame only. Here the sample spans roughly 120,000 clones, just under 95% being singletons. Notes on this clone: Its matching antigen is unknown.

The thymus tissue came from resections taken during corrective heart surgery. Healthy Finnish infants undergoing corrective surgery for congenital heart defects provided the donor material. In germline, CDR1 is SEHNR, CDR2 FQNEAQ (reference sequence). V lost 5 bases to trimming and J lost 2 bases; unmatched junction nucleotides: 10. CDR3 length equals 16 residues. What was sequenced was thymus tissue. The genes are TRBV7-9 and TRBJ2-5; 8 bases map to TRBD1. The sequence came from a boy under two years old with a congenital heart defect but otherwise immunologically healthy. As DNA, the CDR3 is TGTGCCAGCAGCGATAAATACAGGGGGAAACAAGAGACCCAGTACTTC. It translates to CASSDKYRGKQETQYF.